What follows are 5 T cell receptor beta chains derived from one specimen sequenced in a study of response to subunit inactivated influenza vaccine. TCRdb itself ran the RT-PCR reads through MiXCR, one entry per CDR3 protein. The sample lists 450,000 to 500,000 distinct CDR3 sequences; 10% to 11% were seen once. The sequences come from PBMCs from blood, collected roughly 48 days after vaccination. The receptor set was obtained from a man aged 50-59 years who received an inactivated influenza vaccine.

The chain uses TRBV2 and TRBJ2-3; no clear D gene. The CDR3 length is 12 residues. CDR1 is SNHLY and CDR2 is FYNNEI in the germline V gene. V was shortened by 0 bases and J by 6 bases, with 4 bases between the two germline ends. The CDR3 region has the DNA TGTGCCAGCAGTGAAGCGGGGGATACGCAGTATTTT. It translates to CASSEAGDTQYF.

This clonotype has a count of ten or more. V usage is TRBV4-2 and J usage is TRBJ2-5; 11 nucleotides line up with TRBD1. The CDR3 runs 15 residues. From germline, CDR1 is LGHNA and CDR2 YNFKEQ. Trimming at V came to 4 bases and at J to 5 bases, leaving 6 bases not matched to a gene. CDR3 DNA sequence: TGTGCCAGCAGCCCAAGGACAGGGGGCGAGGAGACCCAGTACTTC. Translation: CASSPRTGGEETQYF.

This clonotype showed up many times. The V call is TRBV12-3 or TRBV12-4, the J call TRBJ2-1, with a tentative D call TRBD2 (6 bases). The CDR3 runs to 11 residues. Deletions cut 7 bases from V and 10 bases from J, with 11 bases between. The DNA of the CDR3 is TGTGCCAGCACGTTTGCGGGAGAGCAGTTCTTC. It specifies CASTFAGEQFF.

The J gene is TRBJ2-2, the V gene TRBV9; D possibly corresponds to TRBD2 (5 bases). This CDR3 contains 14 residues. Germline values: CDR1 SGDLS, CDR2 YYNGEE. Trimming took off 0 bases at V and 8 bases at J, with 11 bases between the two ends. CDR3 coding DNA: TGTGCCAGCAGCGTAGATTCGGGGTCGGGGGAGCTGTTTTTT. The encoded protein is CASSVDSGSGELFF.

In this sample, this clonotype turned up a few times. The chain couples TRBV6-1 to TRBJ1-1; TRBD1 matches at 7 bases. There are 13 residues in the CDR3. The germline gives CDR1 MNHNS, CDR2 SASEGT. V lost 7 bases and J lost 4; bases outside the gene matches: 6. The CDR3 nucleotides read TGTGCCAGCACCACGACAGGGTTCACTGAAGCTTTCTTT. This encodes CASTTTGFTEAFF.